This is a list of T cell receptor beta chains from one sample in a study of regulatory T cells in long-lasting Graves disease. One entry per CDR3 protein results from TCRdb running MiXCR on the multiplex PCR reads. Of approximately 350,000 distinct CDR3 sequences in the sample, 10% to 15% were seen once. This sample also belongs to another study, concerning T cells in Graves' hyperthyroidism and ophthalmopathy.

The sample in question was peripheral blood mononuclear cells (PBMCs), obtained at new diagnosis, from a patient treated with antithyroid drugs. The origin of the receptors is a woman between 18 and 29 years old with Graves disease. Both conserved end residues are part of each CDR3. A D gene is named only where the DNA matches it firmly. Clone size is stated in some rows and not others, as once, few, many or a class when expanded.

-,TRBJ1-5,many,TRBV7-9,TGTGCCAGCAGCTTACTGGACAGCACTCAGCCCCAGCATTTT,CASSLLDSTQPQHF
TRBD1,TRBJ1-1,many,TRBV7-3,TGTGCCAGCAGCTCTACAGGGGGGGTTTCGTACACTGAAGCTTTCTTT,CASSSTGGVSYTEAFF
-,TRBJ2-2,many,TRBV7-3,TGTGCCAGCAGCTTAGAGGACTGGGCGGTTCCCGACACCGGGGAGCTGTTTTTT,CASSLEDWAVPDTGELFF
-,TRBJ1-1,few,TRBV4-3,TGCGCCAGCAGCCAAGATCGTCTGACGGTGGCTTTCTTT,CASSQDRLTVAFF
-,TRBJ1-1,many,TRBV19,TGTGCCAGTAGTATCACAGGGTCGGCCAGGGCTGGGGACACTGAAGCTTTCTTT,CASSITGSARAGDTEAFF
-,TRBJ1-2,many,TRBV5-1,TGCGCCAGCAGCTTGGAGGCAGAGACTAACTATGGCTACACCTTC,CASSLEAETNYGYTF
TRBD1,TRBJ1-2,many,TRBV12-3/TRBV12-4,TGTGCCAGCAGTTCACCAGGGGACAGGGGGACCTATGGCTACACCTTC,CASSSPGDRGTYGYTF
-,TRBJ2-1,-,TRBV9,TGTGCCAGCAATCCTTCCGGGGCCTTAAACAATGAGCAGTTCTTC,CASNPSGALNNEQFF
-,TRBJ1-2,many,TRBV11-1,TGTGCCAGCAGCCCGGGGACCGACTATGGCTACACCTTC,CASSPGTDYGYTF
TRBD1,TRBJ1-1,many,TRBV7-2,TGTGCCAGCAGCCGTCGGACAGGGATGGGGACTGAAGCTTTCTTT,CASSRRTGMGTEAFF
TRBD2,TRBJ2-7,few,TRBV4-3,TGCGCCAGCAGCCAAGAAAATAAGCGGGGTACCTACGAGCAGTACTTC,CASSQENKRGTYEQYF
-,TRBJ1-5,few,TRBV7-9,TGTGCCAGCAGCGCGACAGGTCAATATAGCAATCAGCCCCAGCATTTT,CASSATGQYSNQPQHF
-,TRBJ1-1,few,TRBV6-2/TRBV6-3,TGTGCCAGCAGTGACCAGGGTATCGCTGAAGCTTTCTTT,CASSDQGIAEAFF
-,TRBJ2-1,-,TRBV13,TGTGCCAGCAGCTCAAGGGGGAGGTTTGAGCAGTTCTTC,CASSSRGRFEQFF
-,TRBJ2-2,-,TRBV6-1,TGTGCCAGCAGTACCCCCCTTTCCACTCATACCGGGGAGCTGTTTTTT,CASSTPLSTHTGELFF
-,TRBJ2-3,-,TRBV5-6,TGTGCCAGCAGCTTGGACCCCCAGTCAGCAGATACGCAGTATTTT,CASSLDPQSADTQYF
TRBD1,TRBJ2-2,many,TRBV28,TGTGCCAGCAGTTTATCGCTGCCTCAGGGGGCATACACCGGGGAGCTGTTTTTT,CASSLSLPQGAYTGELFF
-,TRBJ2-1,many,TRBV6-1,TGTGCCAGCAGTGACTCCGGGGGGCGCCGGGATGAGCAGTTCTTC,CASSDSGGRRDEQFF
TRBD1,TRBJ2-2,many,TRBV2,TGTGCCAGCAGTAAGACAGGGGGAAATACCGGGGAGCTGTTTTTT,CASSKTGGNTGELFF
-,TRBJ1-4,many,TRBV12-3/TRBV12-4,TGTGCCAGCAGCCCCCAGGGTGCAACTAATGAAAAACTGTTTTTT,CASSPQGATNEKLFF
TRBD2,TRBJ2-7,many,TRBV2,TGTGCCAGCAGCAAAGGACTAGCGGACCTCTCCTACGAGCAGTACTTC,CASSKGLADLSYEQYF
TRBD1,TRBJ2-6,-,TRBV19,TGTGCCAGTAGCGGCAGGGGGTATGTCTCTGGGGCCAACGTCCTGACTTTC,CASSGRGYVSGANVLTF
-,TRBJ1-1,many,TRBV5-1,TGCGCCAGCAGCTCCTTGGGCCGGGAAGCTTTCTTT,CASSSLGREAFF
TRBD1,TRBJ1-1,many,TRBV29-1,TGCAGCGTTGATTTCGGGAGGGGGCTCACTGAAGCTTTCTTT,CSVDFGRGLTEAFF
-,TRBJ2-1,many,TRBV12-3/TRBV12-4,TGTGCCAGCAGTTCCGATTCGGCCTACAATGAGCAGTTCTTC,CASSSDSAYNEQFF
-,TRBJ2-5,many,TRBV27,TGTGCCAGCCGGCCGGGACTTCAAGAGACCCAGTACTTC,CASRPGLQETQYF
-,TRBJ1-4,few,TRBV20-1,TGCAGTGCGATGAATGAAAAACTGTTTTTT,CSAMNEKLFF
TRBD2,TRBJ2-3,many,TRBV4-3,TGCGCCAGCAGCCAAGGCACTAGCGCTAGCACAGATACGCAGTATTTT,CASSQGTSASTDTQYF
TRBD1,TRBJ1-5,many,TRBV12-3/TRBV12-4,TGTGCCAGCAGCCCAGGGGAATATACGACAGGGACCAATCAGCCCCAGCATTTT,CASSPGEYTTGTNQPQHF
-,TRBJ2-7,many,TRBV20-1,TGCAGTGCTAGGGACTTTTACTACGAGCAGTACTTC,CSARDFYYEQYF
-,TRBJ1-5,many,TRBV7-9,TGTGCCAGCAGCTTAGGCGACCATCAGCCCCAGCATTTT,CASSLGDHQPQHF
TRBD1,TRBJ1-2,few,TRBV28,TGTGCCAGCAGTTCCCCGACTTGGACAGGGGTGGGCTATGGCTACACCTTC,CASSSPTWTGVGYGYTF